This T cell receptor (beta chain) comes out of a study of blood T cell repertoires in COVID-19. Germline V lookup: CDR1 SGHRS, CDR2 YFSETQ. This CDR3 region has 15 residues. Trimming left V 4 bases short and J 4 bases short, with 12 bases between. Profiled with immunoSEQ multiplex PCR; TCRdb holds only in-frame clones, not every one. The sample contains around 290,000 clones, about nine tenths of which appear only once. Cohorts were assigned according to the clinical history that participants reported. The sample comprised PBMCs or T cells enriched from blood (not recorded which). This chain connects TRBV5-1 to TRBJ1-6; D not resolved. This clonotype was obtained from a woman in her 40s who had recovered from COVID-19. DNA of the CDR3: TGCGCCAGCAGCCCCGTGGGCCAGTATAATTCACCCCTCCACTTT. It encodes CASSPVGQYNSPLHF.